The rows below give T cell receptor beta chains drawn from one sample of a study of blood T cell repertoires in COVID-19. The method was immunoSEQ multiplex PCR; TCRdb's version includes in-frame clones alone and lacks a portion of them. In the table there are 250,000 to 300,000 clones, approximately 89% of which are singletons. Sequences were obtained from peripheral blood. Every receptor here comes from a woman aged 25 to 39 with COVID-19, enrolled during active disease. The CDR3 runs from the conserved cysteine through the conserved F or W. Fields, in order: V gene, D gene, CDR3 length, CDR3 protein. A D gene is named only where the DNA matches it firmly.

TRBV11-2,-,14,CASTPQGMSYEQYF
TRBV2,-,11,CASTMNTEAFF
TRBV27,-,15,CASSYSGVSNQPQHF
TRBV2,-,14,CAASTGMNTGELFF
TRBV5-5,-,14,CASSFNRQKETQYF
TRBV28,TRBD1,19,CASSPYRGYERTGTGELFF
TRBV18,TRBD2,17,CASSPRTSGTNTGELFF
TRBV10-3,-,16,CAISELAPSGAGELFF
TRBV10-3,-,13,CAINTESHSPLHF
TRBV11-3,TRBD2,16,CASSLGTSGTTDTQYF
TRBV28,-,19,CASSSLGVTGPFWDSPLHF
TRBV12-3/TRBV12-4,TRBD2,13,CASSLAGAYEQYF
TRBV7-9,TRBD1,14,CASSPGQGASGYTF
TRBV7-3,TRBD2,12,CASSLSGGEQYF
TRBV27,TRBD2,18,CASSFKGPLLAVTYEQYF
TRBV6-5,-,13,CASRLDGGLGYTF
TRBV7-9,-,13,CASSLADWNEQFF
TRBV11-3,-,15,CASAGSGSSYNEQFF
TRBV5-1,TRBD2,16,CASSLGLAGGYNEQFF
TRBV5-8,TRBD2,15,CASSLRLAGTGELFF
TRBV20-1,TRBD2,15,CSASHSGSGGNEQFF
TRBV11-2,-,15,CASSSNRDNSYEQYF
TRBV6-5,-,14,CASRGTVPPYEQYF
TRBV7-2,TRBD2,15,CASSPGTSGVGEQFF
TRBV29-1,-,12,CSVVGNAGEQFF
TRBV3-1/TRBV3-2,-,12,CASSQSGNTIYF
TRBV10-1,-,13,CASSEYGSYGYTF
TRBV14,-,15,CASSQDVTGPYGYTF
TRBV10-3,TRBD2,15,CAISDSRGSINEQYF
TRBV20-1,TRBD2,17,CSASLLAGGLRYNEQFF
TRBV5-6,-,16,CASSLVRGRSNSPLHF
TRBV2,TRBD1,16,CASSRPRDRPNYGYTF
TRBV2,-,12,CASDPGLAKQFF
TRBV5-6,-,13,CASSLVQDYGYTF
TRBV5-1,TRBD1,15,CASSLRSGTGSEQFF
TRBV15,-,17,CATSREVPGSLYTEAFF
TRBV4-2,-,14,CASSQEPGSYEQYF
TRBV10-3,TRBD1,14,CAIRRGDRTYEQYF
TRBV19,TRBD1,16,CASSILPGQGIDEQFF
TRBV19,TRBD1,15,CASTKDRSFTGELFF
TRBV2,TRBD2,19,CASSLTRGTSGRGTGELFF
TRBV3-1/TRBV3-2,-,15,CASSQTTGGPEKLFF
TRBV30,TRBD1,13,CAWSDRGHYGYTF
TRBV11-2,-,15,CASSPDSLQSYGYTF
TRBV5-1,TRBD1,17,CASSFFPPRQGADEQFF
TRBV4-2,TRBD2,16,CASSQAGGRTYNEQFF
TRBV10-3,-,15,CAISGGLTSTDTQYF
TRBV6-6,-,12,CASSHRHQGYTF
TRBV7-8,TRBD2,15,CASSILAGAWETQYF
TRBV7-2,-,13,CASSLSQDYGYTF
TRBV5-1,TRBD1,15,CASSPPGQGNYGYTF
TRBV9,-,13,CASSGAFAGELFF
TRBV5-1,-,13,CASSLEGDYGYTF